This T cell receptor (beta chain) came from a study of technical replicates of blood from a handful of donors. TCRdb keeps only in-frame clones here, not all; method: immunoSEQ multiplex PCR. Of 75,000 to 100,000 clones listed, nearly 97% are singletons. Germline V gene data show CDR1 as LNHDA and CDR2 as SQIVND (reference sequence). V gave up 8 bases and J gave up 1 base; unmatched junction bases: 16. CDR3 size: 19 residues. The gene calls are TRBV19 and TRBJ2-2; TRBD1 aligns across 10 bases. Material for sequencing was T cells isolated from PBMCs. The receptor was isolated from a human donor in good health. The CDR3 loop reads CASSWTGGNSWRNTGELFF. For the CDR3, the DNA is TGTGCCAGTTCCTGGACAGGGGGTAACTCATGGCGGAACACCGGGGAGCTGTTTTTT.